Shown below are 30 T cell receptor beta chains from a single sample sequenced in a study of spatial heterogeneity in lung cancer. The study's findings and limits: Higher tumor mutation counts went along with higher counts of expanded intratumoral alpha and beta TCRs.

Time point defined: sample taken at primary tumor resection. No antigen has been assigned to these receptors. TCRdb re-analysed the 5' RACE reads in MiXCR, keeping a single row per CDR3 protein. The data show about 100,000 distinct CDR3 sequences, 3.5% to 5% seen once. This material consisted of lung tumor tissue, taken at surgery. The receptors stem from a male donor with early-stage non-small cell lung cancer.

This clonotype was recorded many times. The chain joins TRBV5-1 to TRBJ2-1; 7 nucleotides line up with TRBD2. Germline V gene data show CDR1 as SGHRS and CDR2 as YFSETQ. The CDR3 loop spans 15 amino acids. Losses at the gene ends were 3 bases for V and 4 bases for J; bases not matched to a gene: 7. CDR3 sequence reads: CASSSRGVEYNEQFF. CDR3 DNA sequence: TGCGCCAGCAGCTCCCGGGGGGTAGAATACAATGAGCAGTTCTTC.

This clonotype was detected many times. This chain links TRBV4-1 with TRBJ2-3, with a tentative D call TRBD1 (6 bases). Germline-derived CDR1 and CDR2 are MGHRA and YSYEKL. V was cut by 4 bases and J by 4 bases, with 18 bases left in between. The CDR3 runs 16 residues. The CDR3, as DNA: TGCGCCAGCAGCCGAGAGCCGGGACAACCTTCAGATACGCAGTATTTT. This codes for CASSREPGQPSDTQYF.

This clonotype has just a few counts. This chain joins TRBV6-5 and TRBJ2-4; D ambiguous. V was clipped by 0 bases and J by 8 bases, with 11 bases between them. This CDR3 comprises 14 residues. The germline V gene has CDR1 MNHEY and CDR2 SVGAGI. Here the CDR3 DNA reads TGTGCCAGCAGTTACTCCTCAGGACCGGACATTCAGTACTTC. This sequence encodes CASSYSSGPDIQYF.

The table lists this clonotype with many counts. The chain joins TRBV7-9 to TRBJ2-6; D call uncertain. Trimming left V 6 bases short and J 6 bases short, with 6 bases between. CDR3 length equals 12 residues. Germline V CDR1 and CDR2: SEHNR, FQNEAQ (reference sequence). The CDR3 sequence is CASSPLANVLTF. Here the CDR3 DNA reads TGTGCCAGCAGTCCCCTGGCCAACGTCCTGACTTTC.

This clonotype was seen ten or more times. The CDR3 sequence: CAISESPGGYPPSPSYEQYF. DNA of the CDR3: TGTGCCATCAGTGAGTCCCCAGGGGGCTATCCGCCATCACCCTCCTACGAGCAGTACTTC. J is TRBJ2-7 and V is TRBV10-3; 8 bases agree with TRBD1. This CDR3 comprises 20 residues. Per the germline V gene, CDR1 is ENHRY and CDR2 is SYGVKD. V trimming: 0 bases; J trimming: 0 bases; junction bases outside the gene matches: 16.

This clonotype was seen many times. V usage is TRBV7-2 and J usage is TRBJ1-5; D is possibly TRBD1 (5 bases). Trimming removed 4 bases at V and 5 bases at J, with 9 bases between. The CDR3 covers 13 residues. Germline CDR1 and CDR2: SGHTA and FQGNSA. CDR3: CASSWGGDQPQHF. CDR3 nucleotide sequence: TGTGCCAGCAGCTGGGGAGGGGATCAGCCCCAGCATTTT.

This clonotype was detected ten times or more. The V call is TRBV6-1, the J call TRBJ1-1; TRBD1 matches at 10 bases. Germline lookup yields CDR1 MNHNS and CDR2 SASEGT. There are 17 residues in the CDR3. J was trimmed by 4 bases and V by 1 base; bases with no gene match: 9. CDR3 DNA sequence: TGTGCCAGCAGTGAAGTAGGGACAGGGGTTTCCGGCACTGAAGCTTTCTTT. Its translation is CASSEVGTGVSGTEAFF.

This clonotype was recorded at least ten times. The gene calls are TRBV20-1 and TRBJ1-6; 8 bases map to TRBD1. The CDR3 has 16 amino acids. V was pared by 1 base and J by 9 bases, with 11 bases of the junction left unmatched. Germline V lookup: CDR1 DFQATT, CDR2 SNEGSKA (reference sequence). The CDR3 nucleotides read TGCAGTGCTAGAGTCCCGGTAGGGACAGGAGCTTCACCCCTCCACTTT. Its translation: CSARVPVGTGASPLHF.

This clonotype was detected many times. The V and J genes are TRBV4-1 and TRBJ2-3; TRBD1 matches 10 bases. The germline gives CDR1 MGHRA, CDR2 YSYEKL. The junction had 4 bases not matched to a gene; V was cut back by 2 bases and J by 5 bases. This CDR3 spans 15 amino acids. The CDR3 loop is CASSQRTGGKDTQYF. The CDR3 DNA reads as TGCGCCAGCAGCCAACGGACAGGGGGAAAAGATACGCAGTATTTT.

In its sample, this clonotype was seen many times. This chain uses TRBV7-2 with TRBJ1-5; D remains unclear. Germline lookup yields CDR1 SGHTA and CDR2 FQGNSA. This CDR3 is 16 amino acids long. With 2 bases removed from V and 3 bases from J, the gap between germline ends came to 14 bases. CDR3 residues: CASSLFFTPSNQPQHF. The DNA for the CDR3 is TGTGCCAGCAGCTTATTTTTTACTCCGTCCAATCAGCCCCAGCATTTT.

This clonotype was recorded at least ten times. The J gene is TRBJ2-2, the V gene TRBV2; perhaps TRBD2 as D (6 bases). In germline, CDR1 is SNHLY, CDR2 FYNNEI. Trimming took off 9 bases at V and 2 bases at J, with 13 bases between the two ends. The CDR3 has 14 amino acids. In nucleotides, the CDR3 is TGTGCCAGTAGGGGACTGGTAAACACCGGGGAGCTGTTTTTT. Its translation is CASRGLVNTGELFF.

This clonotype was counted a few times. The V gene is TRBV28, the J gene TRBJ1-6, with no clear D. Deletions cut 5 bases from V and 0 bases from J, with 11 bases between. This CDR3 has 16 amino acids. CDR1 is MDHEN, CDR2 SYDVKM, per germline. The CDR3 bases are TGTGCCAGCAGTAACCTGGGGAGCTCCTATAATTCACCCCTCCACTTT. Amino acids: CASSNLGSSYNSPLHF.

With respect to this clonotype: It may be a read error: a sequence one base away is much more abundant. The genes are TRBV2 and TRBJ2-1; D possibly corresponds to TRBD1 (6 bases). There are 14 residues in the CDR3. Germline CDR1 and CDR2: SNHLY and FYNNEI. Trimming shortened V by 2 bases and J by 8 bases, and 13 bases separated the two germline ends. The CDR3: CASSELTGTYEQFF. The CDR3 DNA sequence: TGTGCCAGCAGTGAACTAACCGGGACATATGAGCAGTTCTTC.

This clonotype was recorded at least ten times. The V call is TRBV5-1, the J call TRBJ2-3; D is unclear. The CDR3 length is 13 residues. Germline assignment: CDR1 SGHRS and CDR2 YFSETQ. V lost 0 bases to trimming and J lost 2 bases, with 4 bases between them. CDR3 region: CASSLDATDTQYF. For the CDR3, the DNA is TGCGCCAGCAGCTTGGATGCCACAGATACGCAGTATTTT.

In this sample, this clonotype turned up many times. V usage is TRBV4-2 and J usage is TRBJ1-5; no reliable D call. Per germline, CDR1 LGHNA and CDR2 YNFKEQ. The CDR3 sequence is 15 residues long. Trimming cost V 0 bases and J 3 bases, with 9 bases left between them. CDR3 nucleotides: TGTGCCAGCAGCCAAGATCTGGGTACCAATCAGCCCCAGCATTTT. Translating it yields CASSQDLGTNQPQHF.

This clonotype was counted ten times or more. The CDR3: CAWSVGGEETQYF. CDR3 in DNA: TGTGCCTGGAGTGTAGGGGGAGAAGAGACCCAGTACTTC. This chain uses TRBV30 with TRBJ2-5, with D perhaps TRBD1 (6 bases). V lost 0 bases, J lost 3 bases, and 8 bases lay in between. Germline CDR1 and CDR2: GTSNPN and SVGIG (reference sequence). CDR3 length: 13 amino acids.

In its sample, this clonotype was seen many times. The chain uses TRBV6-5 and TRBJ2-7; no clear D gene. The V gene's germline CDR1 is MNHEY and CDR2 SVGAGI. V lost 7 bases, J lost 6 bases, and 19 bases lay in between. The CDR3 loop spans 14 amino acids. The CDR3 reads CASISPAPDSEQYF. The CDR3 DNA follows: TGTGCCAGCATCAGTCCGGCCCCAGACTCCGAGCAGTACTTC.

This clonotype was seen more than once but under ten times. The chain uses TRBV27 and TRBJ1-1; 8 nucleotides align to TRBD1. V trimming: 5 bases; J trimming: 1 base; junction bases outside the gene matches: 9. CDR1 and CDR2 from the germline V gene are MNHEY and SMNVEV (reference sequence). The CDR3 runs 16 residues. Written as DNA, the CDR3 is TGTGCCAGCAGTCGGGCGACAGGGGCCCGGAACACTGAAGCTTTCTTT. Protein sequence: CASSRATGARNTEAFF.

There are many counts of this clonotype. The V and J genes are TRBV20-1 and TRBJ2-3; D remains ambiguous. V gave up 3 bases and J gave up 3 bases, with 4 bases separating them. Germline CDR1 DFQATT, CDR2 SNEGSKA (reference sequence). There are 11 residues in the CDR3. The CDR3 here is CSASGTDTQYF. CDR3 DNA: TGCAGTGCTAGCGGGACAGATACGCAGTATTTT.

This clonotype was detected ten times or more. CDR3 DNA: TGTGCCAGCAGCCTGATGCTGGCTAACGAGCAGTACTTC. Protein sequence: CASSLMLANEQYF. The J gene is TRBJ2-7, the V gene TRBV7-9; D is uncertain. Looked up from germline, CDR1 is SEHNR and CDR2 is FQNEAQ (reference sequence). V was pared by 5 bases and J by 5 bases, with 13 bases between. The length of the CDR3 is 13 residues.

This clonotype was recorded at least ten times. This sequence joins TRBV29-1 and TRBJ2-5, with TRBD1 matching 7 bases. The germline V gene has CDR1 SQVTM and CDR2 ANQGSEA. V was clipped by 7 bases and J by 4 bases; unmatched bases: 6. This CDR3 comprises 12 residues. The CDR3 region is CSADRDGETQYF. CDR3 nucleotides: TGCAGCGCCGACAGGGATGGAGAGACCCAGTACTTC.

By sample share, this clonotype is medium-sized. This chain connects TRBV6-5 to TRBJ2-2; D is unresolved. The CDR3 runs 12 residues. Trimming shortened V by 0 bases and J by 11 bases, and 7 bases separated the two germline ends. In germline, CDR1 is MNHEY, CDR2 SVGAGI. The CDR3 coding sequence is TGTGCCAGCAGTTACTCCGGTTCTGAGCTGTTTTTT. Translated: CASSYSGSELFF.

The rearrangement links TRBV6-5 to TRBJ2-7, with D unclear. This CDR3 is built from 11 residues. Germline V gene data show CDR1 as MNHEY and CDR2 as SVGAGI. V dropped 8 bases and J dropped 6 bases, with 11 bases sitting between them. Written as DNA, the CDR3 is TGTGCCAGCTCGCCCGGCAGCGAGCAGTACTTC. It specifies CASSPGSEQYF.

The rearrangement links TRBV2 to TRBJ1-4; a possible D gene is TRBD1 (6 bases). The V and J ends lost 7 bases and 3 bases respectively, with 12 bases between them. Germline V gene sequence: CDR1 SNHLY, CDR2 FYNNEI. This CDR3 has 14 amino acids. The CDR3, as DNA: TGTGCCAGCAACGTGGGGGCGGCTAATGAAAAACTGTTTTTT. Protein sequence: CASNVGAANEKLFF.

This clonotype occurred many times. This sequence joins TRBV27 and TRBJ1-3, with unresolved D. The germline V and J ends were trimmed by 4 bases and 4 bases, with 8 bases remaining between them. Germline lookup yields CDR1 MNHEY and CDR2 SMNVEV (reference sequence). CDR3 length: 13 residues. The CDR3 region is CASSSQTGNTIYF. For the CDR3, the DNA is TGTGCCAGCAGTTCGCAGACAGGAAACACCATATATTTT.

This clonotype has more than one count but fewer than ten. The genes are TRBV28 and TRBJ2-7, with D perhaps TRBD1 or TRBD2 (5 bases each). Germline CDR1 reads MDHEN; CDR2 reads SYDVKM. CDR3 length: 17 amino acids. Between the trimmed V and J ends, which lost 4 bases and 2 bases, there was a span of 21 bases. The CDR3 DNA reads TGTGCCAGCAGTTCAATATCGGATGGGGGTCGGGCCTACGAGCAGTACTTC. Translated: CASSSISDGGRAYEQYF.

This clonotype showed up many times. This chain connects TRBV12-3 or TRBV12-4 to TRBJ2-1; TRBD1 aligns across 10 bases. J gave up 1 base and V 5 bases, and 2 bases lay outside the gene matches. The CDR3 extends over 15 amino acids. In nucleotides, the CDR3 is TGTGCCAGCAGTAGGACAGGGGGATCCTACAATGAGCAGTTCTTC. It codes for CASSRTGGSYNEQFF.

This clonotype was counted ten times or more. The rearrangement links TRBV20-1 to TRBJ2-7; D call uncertain. Germline loops: CDR1 DFQATT, CDR2 SNEGSKA (reference sequence). The CDR3 covers 11 residues. Trimming stripped 6 bases from V and 1 base from J, with 7 bases between. CDR3 in DNA: TGCAGTGCCAGGCTATCCTACGAGCAGTACTTC. Protein: CSARLSYEQYF.

This clonotype was seen ten or more times. The CDR3 sequence: CASSQDSGTSGRAAEQFF. CDR3 nucleotide sequence: TGTGCCAGCAGCCAAGATTCAGGCACTAGCGGGAGGGCCGCGGAGCAGTTCTTC. The chain combines TRBV3-1 with TRBJ2-1; 13 nucleotides match TRBD2. The trim removed 0 bases at V and 10 bases at J, leaving 12 bases unmatched. The CDR3 covers 18 residues. Germline-derived CDR1 and CDR2 are LGHDT and YNNKEL (reference sequence).

This clonotype turned up a few times. V and J are TRBV27 and TRBJ2-1; D not certain. The V gene's germline CDR1 is MNHEY and CDR2 SMNVEV (reference sequence). CDR3 length: 12 residues. V gave up 1 base and J gave up 8 bases, with 6 bases separating them. CDR3: CASSLFGDEQFF. The CDR3 DNA sequence: TGTGCCAGCAGTTTATTCGGAGATGAGCAGTTCTTC.